The clone carrying this T cell receptor (beta chain) was observed a few times. Trimming took 5 bases from V and 2 from J, leaving 7 bases between them. This CDR3 is built from 13 residues. Germline-derived CDR1 and CDR2 are SNHLY and FYNNEI. The source of the sample is a study of T cell changes during pregnancy in multiple sclerosis. The data were produced by immunoSEQ multiplex PCR, yet TCRdb's version contains in-frame clones alone and is incomplete. Among about 41,000 clones listed, 70% to 90% were seen once. The starting material was CD4+ T cells from peripheral blood mononuclear cells, obtained in the first trimester of pregnancy. The receptor was isolated from a female donor with multiple sclerosis, enrolled in a pregnancy study. The V and J genes are TRBV2 and TRBJ1-5, with unresolved D. Here the CDR3 reads CASSREGNQPQHF. The CDR3 nucleotides are TGTGCCAGCAGTAGGGAGGGCAATCAGCCCCAGCATTTT.